Detailed here is one T cell receptor beta chain. This sample was included in a study of T cells in localized non-small cell lung cancer. Only in-frame clones appear in the TCRdb table, and some are missing; sequencing was by immunoSEQ multiplex PCR. Found here are approximately 31,000 clones, 90% to 95% of them singletons; the top ten hold around 0.73%. CDR1 is SGHNT, CDR2 YYREEE, per germline (reference sequence). V lost 6 bases to trimming and J lost 4 bases; unmatched junction nucleotides: 12. This CDR3 is 17 amino acids long. Sequencing was performed on peripheral blood, taken before any cancer treatment. The sequence was obtained from a woman between 40 and 69 years old with stage I lung adenocarcinoma. The genes are TRBV5-4 and TRBJ2-6; 8 positions agree with TRBD1. Here the CDR3 reads CASTEGAGGAGANVLTF. The CDR3 region has the DNA TGTGCCAGCACCGAAGGGGCAGGGGGCGCCGGGGCCAACGTCCTGACTTTC.